The T cell receptor (beta chain) described here comes from a study of control samples from healthy donors and cancer patients (dated by TCRdb to 2020 to 2022). Receptor libraries were prepared by the immunoSEQ multiplex PCR assay. TCRdb stores this immuneACCESS table with in-frame sequences only. Part of the clones is absent; in the studies checked, under half of the shortfall reflects unresolved V genes, and no reason is known for the rest. This sample lists about 130,000 clones; around 96% were detected once. The ten most abundant clones make up around 3.6% of the sample. In the germline V gene, CDR1 corresponds to SGHRS and CDR2 to YFSETQ. From the cysteine through the phenylalanine, the CDR3 covers 17 amino acids. Solely the CDR3 DNA is kept, with 51 bases framed from the first base. The V end gives up 4 bases and the J end 0 bases, leaving 4 bases in the junction not matched to a gene. Regarding this clone: Its binding antigen is unknown. The record has no base qualities; no much larger clone is one base away.

The sequence derives from a man aged 25 to 45 in good health. The specimen sequenced was blood. The V and J genes are TRBV5-1 and TRBJ2-6, with 10 bases matching TRBD1. CDR3 protein: CASSGGQGSSGANVLTF. The bases read TGCGCCAGCAGCGGGGGACAGGGGAGCTCTGGGGCCAACGTCCTGACTTTC.